Listed below are T cell receptor beta chains from one sample, sequenced in a study of CD8+ T cells in alopecia areata. Sequencing was performed with immunoSEQ multiplex PCR; in TCRdb, only in-frame clones are kept and a portion is missing. The sample lists 150,000 to 200,000 clones, around 58% occurring once. The material sequenced was CD4+ T cells sorted from blood, taken at roughly week 58, from a patient treated with tofacitinib. These receptors were collected from a human donor with alopecia areata. Each CDR3 is given with its conserved first and last residue. The D gene is left open where the match is weak. Size is stated for part of the rows, as once, few or many counts, or as a class when the clone is expanded.

D: TRBD1
size: -
V: TRBV29-1
J: TRBJ2-7
DNA: TGCAGCGTGGCCTTTCGACCGGGACAGGGAGTCTACGAGCAGTACTTC
CDR3: CSVAFRPGQGVYEQYF

D: -
size: -
V: TRBV30
J: TRBJ1-5
DNA: TGTGCCTGGAGTGCAGGGTATCAGCCCCAGCATTTT
CDR3: CAWSAGYQPQHF

D: -
size: -
V: TRBV2
J: TRBJ2-5
DNA: TGTGCCAGCACTTCTCAACCGCAAGAGACCCAGTACTTC
CDR3: CASTSQPQETQYF

D: TRBD1
size: few
V: TRBV29-1
J: TRBJ2-2
DNA: TGCAGCGTTGAAGGGCAGGGGGTGGCCGGGGAGCTGTTTTTT
CDR3: CSVEGQGVAGELFF

D: -
size: -
V: TRBV14
J: TRBJ1-1
DNA: TGTGCCAGCAGCCAAGACCTCCGGAACACTGAAGCTTTCTTT
CDR3: CASSQDLRNTEAFF

D: -
size: -
V: TRBV19
J: TRBJ1-2
DNA: TGTGCCAGTAACTCGGGGCGGGCTAACTATGGCTACACCTTC
CDR3: CASNSGRANYGYTF

D: TRBD2
size: -
V: TRBV9
J: TRBJ2-7
DNA: TGTGCCAGCAGCCCTAAATTGGGACTAGCATCCTACGAGCAGTACTTC
CDR3: CASSPKLGLASYEQYF

D: TRBD2
size: once
V: TRBV5-4
J: TRBJ2-3
DNA: TGTGCCAGCAGCTTGGCACAGCGGGGGGGCACAGATACGCAGTATTTT
CDR3: CASSLAQRGGTDTQYF

D: TRBD2
size: once
V: TRBV9
J: TRBJ2-5
DNA: TGTGCCAGCAGCGTGGGACTAGCGGATCTGTTGGAGACCCAGTACTTC
CDR3: CASSVGLADLLETQYF

D: TRBD1
size: -
V: TRBV2
J: TRBJ2-7
DNA: TGTGCCAGTTCGGACAGGGCCCACGAGCAGTACTTC
CDR3: CASSDRAHEQYF

D: -
size: -
V: TRBV27
J: TRBJ1-6
DNA: TGTGCCAGCAGTTTAGCCGGGAGGAGGGATTCACCCCTCCACTTT
CDR3: CASSLAGRRDSPLHF

D: TRBD1
size: few
V: TRBV29-1
J: TRBJ2-2
DNA: TGCAGCGCCGGGTGGGACAGGGGGTCCACCGGGGAGCTGTTTTTT
CDR3: CSAGWDRGSTGELFF

D: -
size: -
V: TRBV29-1
J: TRBJ2-5
DNA: TGCAGCGTTGGTTTGCGGCAGGAAGAGACCCAGTACTTC
CDR3: CSVGLRQEETQYF

D: -
size: -
V: TRBV29-1
J: TRBJ1-1
DNA: TGCAGCGTTGATGAACAGGGAGTTTTT
CDR3: CSVDEQGVF

D: -
size: few
V: TRBV14
J: TRBJ2-1
DNA: TGTGCCAGCAGCCAAGAAAACATCTGGCGGGGGCATAGGGATGAGCAGTTCTTC
CDR3: CASSQENIWRGHRDEQFF

D: -
size: -
V: TRBV29-1
J: TRBJ2-1
DNA: TGCAGCGTTGGCAACAGGGCTCTCAATGAGCAGTTCTTC
CDR3: CSVGNRALNEQFF

D: -
size: -
V: TRBV30
J: TRBJ1-2
DNA: TGTGCCTGGAGTAGGAGGGCCTATGGCTACACCTTC
CDR3: CAWSRRAYGYTF

D: TRBD1
size: -
V: TRBV29-1
J: TRBJ1-2
DNA: TGCAGCGTGGACACCCAGGGGGGAATCTATGGCTACACCTTC
CDR3: CSVDTQGGIYGYTF

D: TRBD1
size: -
V: TRBV30
J: TRBJ2-7
DNA: TGTGCCTGGAGTGTACAGGGGGCCCACGAGCAGTACTTC
CDR3: CAWSVQGAHEQYF

D: TRBD1
size: -
V: TRBV5-1
J: TRBJ1-4
DNA: TGCGCCAGCAGCCTGGACAGGCGGCATGAAAAACTGTTTTTT
CDR3: CASSLDRRHEKLFF

D: -
size: -
V: TRBV6-6
J: TRBJ2-4
DNA: TGTGCCAGCACCGAGGGGGGGATCGCCAAAAACATTCAGTACTTC
CDR3: CASTEGGIAKNIQYF

D: -
size: few
V: TRBV5-1
J: TRBJ2-6
DNA: TGCGCCAGCAGCTTGAGTCTCTCTGGGGCCAACGTCCTGACTTTC
CDR3: CASSLSLSGANVLTF

D: TRBD2
size: -
V: TRBV27
J: TRBJ2-3
DNA: TGTGCCAGCAGTTTTCTAGCGGGGGGGTCAGATACGCAGTATTTT
CDR3: CASSFLAGGSDTQYF

D: -
size: -
V: TRBV5-4
J: TRBJ2-5
DNA: TGTGCCAGCAGCCTGAGGGCTGTTCAAGAGACCCAGTACTTC
CDR3: CASSLRAVQETQYF

D: TRBD2
size: -
V: TRBV5-1
J: TRBJ2-5
DNA: TGCGCCAGCAGCTCGGGGAGGGACGAGACCCAGTACTTC
CDR3: CASSSGRDETQYF

D: -
size: few
V: TRBV4-2
J: TRBJ2-5
DNA: TGTGCCAGCAGCCAAGATATAAAGGGAGCTTTGGAGACCCAGTACTTC
CDR3: CASSQDIKGALETQYF

D: -
size: few
V: TRBV4-2
J: TRBJ1-2
DNA: TGTGCCAGCAGCCAAGTTGGAGCAGGGTATCAATCCTATGGCTACACCTTC
CDR3: CASSQVGAGYQSYGYTF

D: TRBD1
size: -
V: TRBV29-1
J: TRBJ1-1
DNA: TGCAGCGTAACTCAGGACAGGGGGCGAATTGAAGCTTTCTTT
CDR3: CSVTQDRGRIEAFF

D: TRBD1
size: once
V: TRBV5-4
J: TRBJ1-5
DNA: TGTGCCAGCAGCCTTAGACAGGGAAATCAGCCCCAGCATTTT
CDR3: CASSLRQGNQPQHF

D: -
size: -
V: TRBV5-6
J: TRBJ2-2
DNA: TGTGCCAGCAGCTTGGCAGGAGGGGAATATACCGGGGAGCTGTTTTTT
CDR3: CASSLAGGEYTGELFF

D: -
size: -
V: TRBV2
J: TRBJ1-3
DNA: TGTGCCAGCAGTGAAGGGGCCACTGGTGGAAACACCATATATTTT
CDR3: CASSEGATGGNTIYF

D: -
size: -
V: TRBV30
J: TRBJ2-1
DNA: TGTGCCTGGAGTGTAGGGCACAATGAGCAGTTCTTC
CDR3: CAWSVGHNEQFF

D: -
size: -
V: TRBV6-6
J: TRBJ2-3
DNA: TGTGCCAGCAGTCAAAACCTGGGACTCACAGATACGCAGTATTTT
CDR3: CASSQNLGLTDTQYF

D: -
size: -
V: TRBV29-1
J: TRBJ2-5
DNA: TGCAGCGGGGTCGCCCGGACCTCGAGGGGAGAGACCCAGTACTTC
CDR3: CSGVARTSRGETQYF

D: -
size: -
V: TRBV30
J: TRBJ1-1
DNA: TGTGCCTGGAGTGTGAGGGGGAATGAAGCTTTCTTT
CDR3: CAWSVRGNEAFF

D: -
size: -
V: TRBV2
J: TRBJ2-3
DNA: TGTGCCAGCAGTGAAGGGCGCACAGATACGCAGTATTTT
CDR3: CASSEGRTDTQYF

D: -
size: -
V: TRBV25-1
J: TRBJ1-1
DNA: TGTGCCAGCGCGGCGTGGGGAGACACTGAAGCTTTCTTT
CDR3: CASAAWGDTEAFF

D: TRBD1
size: few
V: TRBV5-1
J: TRBJ2-2
DNA: TGCGCCAGCAGCTTCGGACAGGGACCAACCGGGGAGCTGTTTTTT
CDR3: CASSFGQGPTGELFF

D: -
size: few
V: TRBV19
J: TRBJ1-4
DNA: TGTGCCAGTAGGTCTGCAACTAATGAAAAACTGTTTTTT
CDR3: CASRSATNEKLFF

D: -
size: few
V: TRBV19
J: TRBJ1-3
DNA: TGTGCCAGTAGTACCGACACGAGCTCTGGAAACACCATATATTTT
CDR3: CASSTDTSSGNTIYF

D: TRBD1
size: few
V: TRBV29-1
J: TRBJ1-2
DNA: TGCAGCGTCGACCCGGACAGGGATGACTATGGCTACACCTTC
CDR3: CSVDPDRDDYGYTF

D: TRBD1
size: few
V: TRBV7-9
J: TRBJ2-7
DNA: TGTGCCAGCAGCTTTATGACAGGGGGCTTCCACGAGCAGTACTTC
CDR3: CASSFMTGGFHEQYF

D: -
size: -
V: TRBV30
J: TRBJ1-5
DNA: TGTGCCTGGAGTCCAGGGAAGAATCAGCCCCAGCATTTT
CDR3: CAWSPGKNQPQHF

D: -
size: -
V: TRBV6-5
J: TRBJ1-1
DNA: TGTGCCAGCAGTTACTTGGCGAACACTGAAGCTTTCTTT
CDR3: CASSYLANTEAFF

D: TRBD1
size: -
V: TRBV19
J: TRBJ2-2
DNA: TGTGCCAGTAGTATTGAGGGGGCCCCCGGGGAGCTGTTTTTT
CDR3: CASSIEGAPGELFF

D: -
size: many
V: TRBV5-1
J: TRBJ2-2
DNA: TGCGCCAGCAGCTTGGTGGCAGGGAACACCGGGGAGCTGTTTTTT
CDR3: CASSLVAGNTGELFF

D: -
size: few
V: TRBV29-1
J: TRBJ1-1
DNA: TGCAGCGCTTGTGGACCCGGGGGTGAAGCTTTCTTT
CDR3: CSACGPGGEAFF

D: -
size: -
V: TRBV11-2
J: TRBJ1-1
DNA: TGTGCCAGCAGCTTACCGAAGGAAGGCCGTCCGGCTGAAGCTTTCTTT
CDR3: CASSLPKEGRPAEAFF

D: -
size: -
V: TRBV25-1
J: TRBJ2-7
DNA: TGTGCCAGCAGTGAAGGGGCCCCTGACACAGGTCCCTACGAGCAGTACTTC
CDR3: CASSEGAPDTGPYEQYF

D: -
size: once
V: TRBV5-1
J: TRBJ1-1
DNA: TGCGCCAGCAGCTTGACGGATGCTGAAGCTTTCTTT
CDR3: CASSLTDAEAFF

D: TRBD1
size: -
V: TRBV29-1
J: TRBJ2-1
DNA: TGCAGCGTTATTGGACAGGGACGCCATGAGCAGTTCTTC
CDR3: CSVIGQGRHEQFF

D: -
size: -
V: TRBV29-1
J: TRBJ1-2
DNA: TGCAGCGTTGAAGAGTGGGACCGACAGGGCTACACCTTC
CDR3: CSVEEWDRQGYTF

D: TRBD1
size: -
V: TRBV4-1
J: TRBJ2-7
DNA: TGCGCCAGCAGCCAACCGGGACAGACCTACGAGCAGTACTTC
CDR3: CASSQPGQTYEQYF

D: TRBD2
size: once
V: TRBV4-2
J: TRBJ2-7
DNA: TGTGCCAGCAGCCATGATAGCGGGGGACCTACCTACGAGCAGTACTTC
CDR3: CASSHDSGGPTYEQYF